These 9 T cell receptor beta chains came from one sample sequenced in a study of OX40 agonist ivuxolimab in advanced cancers. The repertoire was sequenced with immunoSEQ multiplex PCR; TCRdb's copy has only in-frame clones and lacks some. The sample lists around 40,000 clones; about 86% were seen once. The sample here was CD4+ or CD8+ T cells sorted from blood, taken in a trial of the OX40 agonist ivuxolimab. The receptors originated from an adult with an advanced solid tumor such as melanoma, head and neck, liver or kidney cancer.

The chain links TRBV2 to TRBJ2-3; 7 nucleotides line up with TRBD1. Germline V CDR1 and CDR2: SNHLY, FYNNEI. V was pared by 5 bases and J by 4 bases, with 6 bases of the junction left unmatched. The CDR3 has 14 amino acids. CDR3 sequence reads: CASSIGTAPDTQYF. In DNA form, the CDR3 reads TGTGCCAGCAGTATCGGGACAGCTCCAGATACGCAGTATTTT. The complete variable domain, with remaining parts taken from reference TRBV2 and TRBJ2-3, reads EPEVTQTPSHQVTQMGQEVILRCVPISNHLYFYWYRQILGQKVEFLVSFYNNEISEKSEIFDDQFSVERPDGSNFTLKIRSTKLEDSAMYFCASSIGTAPDTQYFGPGTRLTVL.

The rearrangement joins TRBV9 to TRBJ2-7; TRBD1 matches 8 bases. Germline CDR1 SGDLS, CDR2 YYNGEE. V dropped 4 bases and J dropped 0; count of bases not matched to a gene: 6. CDR3 length: 15 residues. The CDR3 spells CASSTGTGGSYEQYF. The CDR3 coding sequence is TGTGCCAGCAGCACCGGGACAGGAGGCTCCTACGAGCAGTACTTC.

The rearrangement uses TRBV6-1 and TRBJ1-4; D uncertain. CDR3 length equals 12 residues. Trimming pared 3 bases from V and 5 bases from J, leaving 4 bases between. From germline, CDR1 is MNHNS and CDR2 SASEGT. CDR3 in amino acids: CASSDNNEKLFF. As DNA, the CDR3 is TGTGCCAGCAGTGACAACAATGAAAAACTGTTTTTT.

The rearrangement uses TRBV10-3 and TRBJ2-7; 10 bases line up with TRBD2. The CDR3 runs to 15 residues. The V segment lost 6 bases and the J segment 1 base; nucleotides outside the gene matches: 6. Looked up from germline, CDR1 is ENHRY and CDR2 is SYGVKD. CDR3 DNA: TGTGCCATCAGGGGCGCTAGCGGGAGTTCCTACGAGCAGTACTTC. Translating gives CAIRGASGSSYEQYF.

The chain links TRBV28 to TRBJ1-2; D unresolved. Germline lookup yields CDR1 MDHEN and CDR2 SYDVKM. The CDR3 is 13 residues long. V lost 3 bases and J 6 bases, leaving 11 bases between the germline ends. The CDR3, as DNA: TGTGCCAGCAGTTTCCGGACGGGCGATGGCTACACCTTC. It encodes CASSFRTGDGYTF.

In regard to this clone: Additional DNA sequences in this sample encode the identical CDR3. The chain recombines TRBV15 with TRBJ1-6, with D perhaps TRBD1 (6 bases). Per the germline V gene, CDR1 is LNHNV and CDR2 is YYDKDF (reference sequence). This CDR3 is 15 amino acids long. V lost 0 bases, J lost 7 bases, and 10 bases lay in between. CDR3 loop: CATSRDRQGNSPLHF. CDR3 in DNA: TGTGCCACCAGCAGAGATCGCCAGGGGAATTCACCCCTCCACTTT.

The chain links TRBV10-2 to TRBJ1-2, with 8 bases fitting TRBD1. V lost 0 bases, J lost 8 bases, and 8 bases stayed unmatched. The CDR3 contains 15 residues. Germline loops: CDR1 WSHSY, CDR2 SAAADI. CDR3 sequence reads: CASSESTQGAKGYTF. The CDR3 bases are TGCGCCAGCAGTGAGTCGACGCAGGGGGCTAAAGGCTACACCTTC.

The chain couples TRBV9 to TRBJ2-1; maybe TRBD2 (6 bases). The germline V and J ends were trimmed by 3 bases and 5 bases, with 18 bases remaining between them. Per the germline V gene, CDR1 is SGDLS and CDR2 is YYNGEE. This CDR3 region has 16 residues. In DNA form, the CDR3 reads TGTGCCAGCAGCGGCCGTAGCGGTCGACCCAACAATGAGCAGTTCTTC. It translates to CASSGRSGRPNNEQFF.

This chain uses TRBV5-1 with TRBJ1-2; D is unclear. The CDR3 runs 14 residues. The V end was cut by 0 bases, the J end by 6 bases, with 12 bases between. The V gene's germline CDR1 is SGHRS and CDR2 YFSETQ. CDR3 amino acids: CASSLEYGKDGYTF. In nucleotides, the CDR3 is TGCGCCAGCAGCTTGGAGTACGGGAAGGATGGCTACACCTTC.